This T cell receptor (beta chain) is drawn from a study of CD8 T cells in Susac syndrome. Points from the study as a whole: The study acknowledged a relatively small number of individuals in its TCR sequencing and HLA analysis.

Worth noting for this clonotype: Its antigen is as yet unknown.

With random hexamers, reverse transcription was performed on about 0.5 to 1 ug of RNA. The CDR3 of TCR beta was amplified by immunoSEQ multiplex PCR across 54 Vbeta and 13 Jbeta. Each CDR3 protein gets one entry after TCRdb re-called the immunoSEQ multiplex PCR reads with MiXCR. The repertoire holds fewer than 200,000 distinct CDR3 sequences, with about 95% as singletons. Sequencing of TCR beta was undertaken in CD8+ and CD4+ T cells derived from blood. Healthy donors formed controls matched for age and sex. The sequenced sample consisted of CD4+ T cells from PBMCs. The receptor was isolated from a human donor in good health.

CDR3 sequence reads: CASSLVWSGTGETQYF. The CDR3 region has the DNA TGTGCCAGCAGCTTAGTCTGGTCCGGGACCGGAGAGACCCAGTACTTC. The chain links TRBV11-2 to TRBJ2-5, with D perhaps being TRBD1 or TRBD2 (5 bases each). V shed 1 base and J shed 4 bases, with 16 bases lying between them. The CDR3 has 16 amino acids. The germline V gene has CDR1 SGHAT and CDR2 FQNNGV.